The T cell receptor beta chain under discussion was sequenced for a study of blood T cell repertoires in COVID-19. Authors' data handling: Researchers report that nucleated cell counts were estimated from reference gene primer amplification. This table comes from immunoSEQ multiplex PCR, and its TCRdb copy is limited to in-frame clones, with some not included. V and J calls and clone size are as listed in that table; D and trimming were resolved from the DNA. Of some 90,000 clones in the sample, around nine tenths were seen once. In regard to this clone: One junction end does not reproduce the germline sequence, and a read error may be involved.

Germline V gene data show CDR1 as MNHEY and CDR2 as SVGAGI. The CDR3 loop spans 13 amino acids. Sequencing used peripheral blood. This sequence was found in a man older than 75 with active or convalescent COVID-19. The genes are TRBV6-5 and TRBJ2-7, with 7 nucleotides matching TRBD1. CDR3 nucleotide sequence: TGTGCCAGCAGTTACACGGCCGACAGGGCTAAAAACTTC. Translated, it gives CASSYTADRAKNF.